These 13 T cell receptor beta chains share one sample of origin, sequenced in a study of T-cell reconstitution after alpha-beta-depleted transplantation in children. Library preparation (for TCRbeta) was performed with unique molecular identifiers. Each CDR3 protein gets one entry after TCRdb re-called the PCR reads with MiXCR. This sample yields hundreds of thousands of distinct CDR3 sequences, of which under 25% are seen a single time; 13% to 15% belongs to the top ten. Sequenced here: PBMCs, mostly from graft donor cells, sampled 360 days after TCRalphabeta/CD19-depleted stem cell transplant. The receptors originated from a boy under two years old who had a stem cell transplant for acute myeloid leukemia, so the T cells may come from the graft donor.

The chain uses TRBV4-3 and TRBJ2-1; the D gene is possibly TRBD1 (5 bases). The CDR3 contains 15 residues. Trimming cost V 0 bases and J 7 bases, with 13 bases left between them. CDR1 is LGHNA and CDR2 is YSLEER in the germline V gene. The CDR3 DNA reads TGCGCCAGCAGCCAAGATCTTCAGGGCCGGAATGAGCAGTTCTTC. Protein: CASSQDLQGRNEQFF.

This clonotype was seen many times. The chain links TRBV20-1 to TRBJ2-1, with 10 nucleotides matching TRBD1. The CDR3 covers 12 residues. The V segment lost 6 bases and the J segment 12 bases; nucleotides outside the gene matches: 8. CDR1 DFQATT and CDR2 SNEGSKA come from the germline V gene (reference sequence). CDR3 region: CSASGQGTGQFF. The CDR3 DNA reads TGCAGTGCGTCGGGACAGGGGACGGGGCAGTTCTTC.

This clonotype occurred a few times. This chain links TRBV12-5 with TRBJ2-1, with 8 bases aligning to TRBD1. The CDR3 spans 13 residues. V lost 4 bases to trimming and J lost 6 bases; unmatched junction nucleotides: 2. Germline CDR1 is LGHNT and CDR2 is FRNRAP. The CDR3 DNA follows: TGTGCTAGTGGTTGGGGACAGGCCAATGAGCAGTTCTTC. It translates to CASGWGQANEQFF.

V is TRBV9 and J is TRBJ2-7; TRBD2 matches at 10 bases. Germline V CDR1 and CDR2: SGDLS, YYNGEE. The CDR3 loop spans 14 amino acids. J gave up 3 bases and V 1 base, and 1 base lay outside the gene matches. The CDR3 loop reads CASSVSSGGYEQYF. The CDR3, as DNA: TGTGCCAGCAGCGTATCTAGCGGGGGCTACGAGCAGTACTTC.

The chain couples TRBV18 to TRBJ2-1, with D possibly TRBD2 on 7 matching bases. The germline V gene encodes CDR1 KGHSH and CDR2 LQKENI. Trimming pared 6 bases from V and 0 bases from J, leaving 12 bases between. This CDR3 spans 15 amino acids. The CDR3 spells CASSRGPGSYNEQFF. CDR3 sequence (DNA): TGTGCCAGCTCGCGGGGGCCAGGCTCCTACAATGAGCAGTTCTTC.

This clonotype was recorded at least ten times. V gene TRBV20-1 combines with J gene TRBJ2-5, with TRBD2 matching 8 bases. In germline, CDR1 is DFQATT, CDR2 SNEGSKA (reference sequence). Trimming at V came to 2 bases and at J to 2 bases, leaving 16 bases not matched to a gene. The CDR3 totals 18 residues. The CDR3: CSARPRSGGKVYQETQYF. As DNA, the CDR3 is TGCAGTGCTAGACCCCGCTCGGGAGGGAAGGTTTATCAAGAGACCCAGTACTTC.

The chain combines TRBV20-1 with TRBJ2-5, with TRBD2 matching 9 bases. Germline trimming cut 3 bases from V and 2 bases from J; bases unmatched to any gene: 10. This CDR3 has 16 amino acids. CDR1 and CDR2 from the germline V gene are DFQATT and SNEGSKA (reference sequence). The CDR3 spells CSASPHVAGEQETQYF. The DNA of the CDR3 is TGCAGTGCTAGCCCTCACGTAGCGGGGGAACAAGAGACCCAGTACTTC.

This clonotype occurred once. The chain joins TRBV9 to TRBJ2-2, with D tentatively TRBD1 or TRBD2 (5 bases each). V was clipped by 3 bases and J by 4 bases, with 13 bases between them. Germline V gives CDR1 SGDLS, CDR2 YYNGEE. The CDR3 loop spans 15 amino acids. The CDR3 nucleotides read TGTGCCAGCAGCGGTTTGACTGGGGGCACCGGGGAGCTGTTTTTT. It specifies CASSGLTGGTGELFF.

This chain joins TRBV6-4 and TRBJ2-7; D is possibly TRBD1 or TRBD2 (6 bases each). Germline loops: CDR1 MRHNA, CDR2 SNTAGT. The CDR3 consists of 15 residues. V was shortened by 6 bases and J by 0 bases, with 15 bases between the two germline ends. The CDR3 region has the DNA TGTGCCAGCAGGTTAAAGGGGGGCAGCTCCTACGAGCAGTACGTC. Amino acid sequence: CASRLKGGSSYEQYV.

This clonotype was detected only once. The V gene is TRBV12-3 or TRBV12-4, the J gene TRBJ2-2, with D maybe TRBD2 (5 bases). The CDR3 is 13 amino acids. V lost 7 bases and J 0 bases, leaving 6 bases between the germline ends. The CDR3 region has the DNA TGTGCCAGCAAGGAGGCGAACACCGGGGAGCTGTTTTTT. Translated, it gives CASKEANTGELFF.

The chain combines TRBV6-2 or TRBV6-3 with TRBJ2-4, with D unresolved. V dropped 0 bases and J dropped 7 bases, with 13 bases sitting between them. CDR1 is MNHEY and CDR2 is SVGEGT in the germline V gene. This CDR3 comprises 15 residues. In DNA form, the CDR3 reads TGTGCCAGCAGTTACTCGAAGTCACAGCTTAACATTCAGTACTTC. Protein: CASSYSKSQLNIQYF.

This clonotype appeared many times. The CDR3: CSVRDRNTDTQYF. The CDR3 bases are TGCAGCGTCCGGGACAGGAACACAGATACGCAGTATTTT. This chain joins TRBV29-1 and TRBJ2-3; TRBD1 matches at 8 bases. CDR3 length: 13 residues. The V gene end was trimmed by 6 bases and the J gene end by 2 bases; junction bases not matched to a gene: 4. Germline V gene lookup returns CDR1 SQVTM and CDR2 ANQGSEA.

There are many counts of this clonotype. This chain links TRBV3-1 with TRBJ2-1; D is ambiguous. The germline V gene has CDR1 LGHDT and CDR2 YNNKEL (reference sequence). The CDR3 totals 12 residues. V shed 2 bases and J shed 6 bases, with 5 bases lying between them. The CDR3 region is CASSQRTNEQFF. The CDR3 DNA reads TGTGCCAGCAGCCAACGAACCAATGAGCAGTTCTTC.